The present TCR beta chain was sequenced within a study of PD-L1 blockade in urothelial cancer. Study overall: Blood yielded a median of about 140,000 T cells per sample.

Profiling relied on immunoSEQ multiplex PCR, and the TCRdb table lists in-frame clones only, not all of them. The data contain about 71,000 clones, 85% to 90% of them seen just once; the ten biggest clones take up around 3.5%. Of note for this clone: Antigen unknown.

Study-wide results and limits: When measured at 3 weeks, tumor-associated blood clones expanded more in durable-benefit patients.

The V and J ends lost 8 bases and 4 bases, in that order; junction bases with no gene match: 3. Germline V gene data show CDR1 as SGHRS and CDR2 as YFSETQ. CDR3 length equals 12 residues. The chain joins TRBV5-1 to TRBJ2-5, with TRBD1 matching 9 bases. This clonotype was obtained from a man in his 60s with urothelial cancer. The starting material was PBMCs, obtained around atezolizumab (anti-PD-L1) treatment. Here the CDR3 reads CASKQGAETQYF. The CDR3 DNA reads TGCGCCAGTAAACAGGGGGCAGAGACCCAGTACTTC.